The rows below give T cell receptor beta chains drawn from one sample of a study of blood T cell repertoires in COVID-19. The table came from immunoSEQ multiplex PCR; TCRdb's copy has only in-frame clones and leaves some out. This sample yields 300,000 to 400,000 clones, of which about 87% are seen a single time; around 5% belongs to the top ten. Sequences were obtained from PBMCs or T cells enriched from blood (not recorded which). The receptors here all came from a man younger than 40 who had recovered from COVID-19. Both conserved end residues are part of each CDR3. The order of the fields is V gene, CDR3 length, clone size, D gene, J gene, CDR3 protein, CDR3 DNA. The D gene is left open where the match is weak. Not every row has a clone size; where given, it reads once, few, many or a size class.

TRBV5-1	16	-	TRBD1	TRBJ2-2	CASSLAQGANTGELFF	TGCGCCAGCAGCTTGGCTCAGGGGGCCAACACCGGGGAGCTGTTTTTT
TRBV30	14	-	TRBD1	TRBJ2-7	CAWTRDRGLDEQYF	TGTGCCTGGACCCGGGACAGGGGGCTGGACGAGCAGTACTTC
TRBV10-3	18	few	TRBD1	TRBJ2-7	CASLAGTGGSQWVYEQYF	TGTGCCTCCCTTGCAGGGACAGGGGGCTCTCAATGGGTTTACGAGCAGTACTTC
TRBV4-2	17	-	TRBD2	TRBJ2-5	CASSRTLAGAIQETQYF	TGTGCCAGCAGCCGAACTCTAGCGGGGGCCATCCAAGAGACCCAGTACTTC
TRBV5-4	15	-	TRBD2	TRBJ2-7	CASSQEPAGGDEQYF	TGTGCCAGCAGCCAAGAGCCAGCGGGAGGGGACGAGCAGTACTTC
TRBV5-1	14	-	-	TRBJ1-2	CASSRGQGSYGYTF	TGCGCCAGCTCGAGAGGGCAGGGGTCTTATGGCTACACCTTC
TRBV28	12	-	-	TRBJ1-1	CASSLTKVEAFF	TGTGCCAGCAGTTTAACAAAAGTTGAAGCTTTCTTT
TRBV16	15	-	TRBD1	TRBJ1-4	CASSQDRATNEKLFF	TGTGCCAGCAGCCAAGACAGGGCAACTAATGAAAAACTGTTTTTT
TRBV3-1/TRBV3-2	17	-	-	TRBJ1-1	CASSHIPTANRDTEAFF	TGTGCCAGCAGCCATATACCAACCGCGAACAGGGACACTGAAGCTTTCTTT
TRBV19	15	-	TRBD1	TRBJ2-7	CASSMGRQGDLGQYF	TGTGCCAGTAGTATGGGGCGGCAGGGGGATCTTGGGCAGTACTTC
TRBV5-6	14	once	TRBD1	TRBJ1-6	CASSWDRGHSPLHF	TGTGCCAGCAGCTGGGACAGGGGACATTCACCCCTCCACTTT
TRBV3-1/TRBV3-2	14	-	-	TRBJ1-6	CASSQVPSGSPLHF	TGTGCCAGCAGCCAAGTCCCGAGCGGGTCACCCCTCCACTTT
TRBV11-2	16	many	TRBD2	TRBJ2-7	CASSPTGGKLSYEQYF	TGTGCCAGCAGCCCAACGGGAGGCAAGCTTTCCTACGAGCAGTACTTC
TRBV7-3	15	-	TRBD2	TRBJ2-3	CASSPSGGSTDTQYF	TGTGCCAGCAGCCCTAGCGGGGGAAGCACAGATACGCAGTATTTT
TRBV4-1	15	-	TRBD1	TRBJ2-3	CASSQVEGATDTQYF	TGCGCCAGCAGCCAAGTCGAGGGGGCGACAGATACGCAGTATTTT
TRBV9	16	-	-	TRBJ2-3	CASSVEPGFSTDTQYF	TGTGCCAGCAGCGTAGAGCCGGGGTTTAGCACAGATACGCAGTATTTT
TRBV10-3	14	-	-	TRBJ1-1	CAIRAPGGGPEAFF	TGTGCCATCAGGGCCCCCGGCGGGGGTCCCGAAGCTTTCTTT
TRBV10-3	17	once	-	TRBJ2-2	CAISDYGQGSNTGELFF	TGTGCCATCAGTGATTATGGGCAGGGCTCGAACACCGGGGAGCTGTTTTTT
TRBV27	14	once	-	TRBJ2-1	CASSLRGANNEQFF	TGTGCCAGCAGTTTACGAGGCGCTAACAATGAGCAGTTCTTC
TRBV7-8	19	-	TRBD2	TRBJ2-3	CASSSRGYVGGATPDTQYF	TGTGCCAGCAGCTCTAGGGGCTACGTCGGGGGGGCAACACCAGATACGCAGTATTTT
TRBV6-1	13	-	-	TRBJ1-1	CASSEGQRTEAFF	TGTGCCAGCAGTGAAGGACAACGGACTGAAGCTTTCTTT
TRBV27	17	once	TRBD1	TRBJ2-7	CASSLSQQGPSSYEQYF	TGTGCCAGCAGTTTATCTCAACAGGGGCCCAGCTCCTACGAGCAGTACTTC
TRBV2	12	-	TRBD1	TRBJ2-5	CASSDRGETQYF	TGTGCCAGCAGCGACAGGGGCGAGACCCAGTACTTC
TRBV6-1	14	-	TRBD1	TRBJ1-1	CASSEKGAHTEAFF	TGTGCCAGCAGTGAAAAGGGGGCCCACACTGAAGCTTTCTTT
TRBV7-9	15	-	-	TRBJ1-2	CASSQGIGGVYGYTF	TGTGCCAGCAGTCAAGGCATCGGAGGGGTTTATGGCTACACCTTC